This TCR beta chain is from a study of blood T cell repertoires in COVID-19. Background on the study: Sites across the United States, Italy and Spain contributed samples from acute and convalescent COVID-19. PBMCs, B-cell-depleted T cells, or T cells provided the cDNA or gDNA that made up the material.

This clone was seen only a few times. Participants, roughly 18 to 100 years old, spanned some 23 US areas. Categorization into cohorts depended on clinical history that participants reported. The method was immunoSEQ multiplex PCR; TCRdb's version includes in-frame clones alone and lacks a portion of them. This sample carries about 130,000 clones, approximately 80% of them seen once, and the ten largest clones take approximately 6%. The TCR sequence derives from a woman aged 45-59 years who had recovered from COVID-19. The sequenced material came from PBMCs or T cells enriched from blood (not recorded which).

DNA for the CDR3: TGTGCCAGCAGCTTAGCCGAGTACGACTCTGGAAACACCATATATTTT. Amino acids: CASSLAEYDSGNTIYF. The rearrangement joins TRBV7-9 to TRBJ1-3; D call uncertain. Germline values: CDR1 SEHNR, CDR2 FQNEAQ (reference sequence). This CDR3 region has 16 residues. V gave up 0 bases and J gave up 0 bases, with 9 bases separating them.